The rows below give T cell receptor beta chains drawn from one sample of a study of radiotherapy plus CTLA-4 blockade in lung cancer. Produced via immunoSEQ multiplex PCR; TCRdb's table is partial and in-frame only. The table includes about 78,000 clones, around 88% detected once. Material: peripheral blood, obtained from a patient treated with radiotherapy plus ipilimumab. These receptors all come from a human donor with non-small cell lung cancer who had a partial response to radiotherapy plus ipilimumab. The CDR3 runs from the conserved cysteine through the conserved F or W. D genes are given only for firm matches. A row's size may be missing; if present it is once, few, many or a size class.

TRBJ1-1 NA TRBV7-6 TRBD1 CASSERQGAVTEAFF TGTGCCAGCAGCGAAAGACAGGGGGCGGTCACTGAAGCTTTCTTT
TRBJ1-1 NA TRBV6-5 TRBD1 CASSYGTGELSVEAFF TGTGCCAGCAGTTACGGGACAGGGGAATTATCGGTTGAAGCTTTCTTT
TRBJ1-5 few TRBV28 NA CASSFGDSNQPQHF TGTGCCAGCAGTTTCGGGGATAGCAATCAGCCCCAGCATTTT
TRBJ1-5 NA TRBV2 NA CASTGAGDNQPQHF TGTGCCAGCACAGGGGCAGGAGATAATCAGCCCCAGCATTTT
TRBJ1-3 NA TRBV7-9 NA CASSLAPRNTIYF TGTGCCAGCAGCTTAGCCCCTCGAAACACCATATATTTT
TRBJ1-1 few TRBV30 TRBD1 CAWSAQDRVNTEAFF TGTGCCTGGAGCGCCCAGGACAGGGTGAACACTGAAGCTTTCTTT
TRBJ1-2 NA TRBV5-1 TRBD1 CASSPRQGSYGYTF TGCGCCAGCAGCCCTCGACAGGGGTCCTATGGCTACACCTTC
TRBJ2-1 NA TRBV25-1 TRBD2 CASSEFHMTGTTNEQFF TGTGCCAGCAGTGAATTTCATATGACCGGGACTACGAATGAGCAGTTCTTC
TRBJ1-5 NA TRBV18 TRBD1 CASSNRGEGQGLGQPQHF TGTGCCAGCTCGAACCGGGGAGAGGGACAGGGTTTGGGTCAGCCCCAGCATTTT
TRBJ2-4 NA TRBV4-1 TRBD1 CASSGRQGALVDIQYF TGCGCCAGCAGCGGACGACAGGGGGCCCTGGTGGACATTCAGTACTTC
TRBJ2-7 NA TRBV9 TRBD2 CASSAMTSGYEQYF TGTGCCAGCAGCGCTATGACTAGCGGCTACGAGCAGTACTTC
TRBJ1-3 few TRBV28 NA CASSLSYSVGTIYF TGTGCCAGCAGTTTAAGTTACAGTGTTGGCACCATATATTTT
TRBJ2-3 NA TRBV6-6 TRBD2 CASTATTSGTTDTQYF TGTGCCAGCACCGCAACAACTAGCGGAACCACAGATACGCAGTATTTT
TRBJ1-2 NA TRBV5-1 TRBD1 CASSPQGQDFYGYTF TGCGCCAGCAGCCCTCAGGGACAGGATTTCTATGGCTACACCTTC
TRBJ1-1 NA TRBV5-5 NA CASSLDRVRTEAFF TGTGCCAGCAGCTTGGACCGGGTGAGAACTGAAGCTTTCTTT
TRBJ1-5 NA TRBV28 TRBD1 CASSLGTGGFLEPQHF TGTGCCAGCAGTCTTGGGACAGGGGGCTTCCTGGAGCCCCAGCATTTT
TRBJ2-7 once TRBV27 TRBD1 CASRHGTGGTYEQYF TGTGCCAGCAGACACGGGACAGGGGGAACCTACGAGCAGTACTTC
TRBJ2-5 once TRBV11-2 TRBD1 CASSLEGTVEETQYF TGTGCCAGCAGCTTAGAGGGGACAGTTGAGGAGACCCAGTACTTC
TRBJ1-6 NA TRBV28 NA CASSLRVADSPLHF TGTGCCAGCAGTTTGAGGGTCGCCGATTCACCCCTCCACTTT
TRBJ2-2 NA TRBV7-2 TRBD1 CAGRGRGNTGELFF TGTGCCGGAAGGGGGCGCGGGAACACCGGGGAGCTGTTTTTT
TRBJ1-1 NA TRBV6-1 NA CASSERTANTEAFF TGTGCCAGCAGTGAACGTACAGCCAACACTGAAGCTTTCTTT
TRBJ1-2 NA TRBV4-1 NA CASSQDTDRPYGYTF TGCGCCAGCAGCCAAGATACAGACAGGCCCTATGGCTACACCTTC
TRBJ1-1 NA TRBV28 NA CASSSGSSEAFF TGTGCCAGCAGTAGCGGTTCCAGTGAAGCTTTCTTT
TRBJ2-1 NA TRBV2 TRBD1 CASSTDRLRPNNEFLPFF TGTGCCAGCAGTACGGACAGGTTGCGCCCCAACAATGAGTTTTTACCGTTCTTC
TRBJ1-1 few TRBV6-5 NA CASSYIRGLGEAFF TGTGCCAGCAGTTACATCAGGGGCCTCGGTGAAGCTTTCTTT
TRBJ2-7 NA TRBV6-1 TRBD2 CASSEAAQLSGRNEQYF TGTGCCAGCAGTGAAGCGGCCCAATTGAGCGGGAGAAACGAGCAGTACTTC
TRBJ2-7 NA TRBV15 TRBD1 CATSRAGTEAYEQYF TGTGCCACCAGCAGAGCCGGGACAGAAGCCTACGAGCAGTACTTC
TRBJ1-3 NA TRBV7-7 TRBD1 CASSLGDRGSDTIYF TGTGCTAGCAGCTTAGGAGACAGGGGGTCGGACACCATATATTTT
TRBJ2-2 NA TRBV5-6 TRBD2 CASSGRLAENTGELFF TGTGCCAGCAGCGGCAGACTAGCGGAGAACACCGGGGAGCTGTTTTTT
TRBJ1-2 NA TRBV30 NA CAWSGWQGHGYTF TGTGCCTGGAGTGGGTGGCAGGGGCATGGCTACACCTTC
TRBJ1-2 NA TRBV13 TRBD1 CASSLRDRGFYGYTF TGTGCCAGCAGCTTACGGGACAGGGGGTTCTATGGCTACACCTTC
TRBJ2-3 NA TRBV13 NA CASSPQGGTDTQYF TGTGCCAGCAGCCCACAGGGCGGGACAGATACGCAGTATTTT
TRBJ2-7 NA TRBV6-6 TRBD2 CASLSRGSGVLEQYF TGTGCCAGCCTCTCCCGGGGTAGCGGGGTACTTGAGCAGTACTTC
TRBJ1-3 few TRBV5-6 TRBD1 CASSVDRGNTIYF TGTGCCAGCAGCGTGGACAGGGGAAACACCATATATTTT
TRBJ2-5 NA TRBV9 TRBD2 CASSVAGGPGETQYF TGTGCCAGCAGCGTAGCGGGGGGGCCTGGGGAGACCCAGTACTTC
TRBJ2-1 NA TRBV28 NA CASIRERRQFF TGTGCCAGCATCAGGGAACGGCGGCAGTTCTTC
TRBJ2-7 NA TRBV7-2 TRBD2 CASSLAGTTYEQYF TGTGCCAGCAGCTTAGCGGGGACTACCTACGAGCAGTACTTC
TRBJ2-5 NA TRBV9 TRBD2 CASSVGTSQQETQYF TGTGCCAGCAGCGTGGGGACTAGCCAGCAAGAGACCCAGTACTTC
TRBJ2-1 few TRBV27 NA CASGYKARGNEQFF TGTGCCAGCGGTTACAAGGCAAGGGGCAATGAGCAGTTCTTC
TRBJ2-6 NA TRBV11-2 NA CASSYAGGPGANVLTF TGTGCCAGCAGTTACGCGGGCGGGCCTGGGGCCAACGTCCTGACTTTC
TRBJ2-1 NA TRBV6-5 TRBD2 CASSSSGRGDYNEQFF TGTGCCAGCAGTTCTAGCGGGAGAGGGGATTACAATGAGCAGTTCTTC
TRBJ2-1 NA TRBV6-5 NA CASSHLGGDEQFF TGTGCCAGCAGCCATCTGGGGGGTGATGAGCAGTTCTTC
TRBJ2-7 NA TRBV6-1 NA CASVQGHPYEQYF TGTGCCAGCGTACAGGGACACCCCTACGAGCAGTACTTC
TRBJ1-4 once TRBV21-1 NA CASSIRRGTGESEKLFF TGTGCCAGCAGCATCCGGCGCGGGACAGGGGAAAGTGAAAAACTGTTTTTT
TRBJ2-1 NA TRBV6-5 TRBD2 CASSLAGVENEQFF TGTGCCAGCAGCCTAGCGGGAGTGGAAAATGAGCAGTTCTTC
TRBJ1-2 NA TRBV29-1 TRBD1 CSVEGRSQGAVLGYTF TGCAGCGTTGAAGGACGGTCTCAGGGGGCTGTTCTTGGCTACACCTTC
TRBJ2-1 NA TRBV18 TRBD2 CASSPGLAYNEQFF TGTGCCAGCTCACCGGGACTAGCATACAATGAGCAGTTCTTC
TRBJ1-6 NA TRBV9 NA CASSVAGERNSPLHF TGTGCCAGCAGCGTAGCTGGGGAGCGAAATTCACCCCTCCACTTT
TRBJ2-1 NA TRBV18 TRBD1 CASSPPLEGWDRGQDEQFF TGTGCCAGCTCACCACCGTTAGAGGGGTGGGACAGGGGGCAGGATGAGCAGTTCTTC
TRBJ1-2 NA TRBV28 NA CASSLLYRTNGYTF TGTGCCAGCAGTTTGCTTTACAGGACAAATGGCTACACCTTC
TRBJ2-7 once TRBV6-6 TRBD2 CASTRTSGVLYEQYF TGTGCCAGCACCCGTACTAGCGGGGTGCTCTACGAGCAGTACTTC
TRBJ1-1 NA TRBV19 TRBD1 CASSTGQGALLEAFF TGTGCCAGTAGTACCGGACAGGGGGCTCTTTTAGAAGCTTTCTTT
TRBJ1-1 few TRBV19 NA CASSIRGNTEAFF TGTGCCAGTAGTATACGGGGGAACACTGAAGCTTTCTTT
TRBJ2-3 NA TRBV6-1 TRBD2 CASGLADSTDTQYF TGTGCCAGCGGACTAGCGGACAGCACAGATACGCAGTATTTT
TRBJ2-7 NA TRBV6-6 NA CASSGLTDYEQYF TGTGCCAGCAGCGGACTTACCGACTACGAGCAGTACTTC
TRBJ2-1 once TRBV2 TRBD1 CASRDRAAYNEQFF TGTGCCAGCAGGGACAGGGCGGCCTACAATGAGCAGTTCTTC
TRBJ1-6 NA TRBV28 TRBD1 CASSSGTANSPLHF TGTGCCAGCAGTTCCGGGACAGCTAATTCACCCCTCCACTTT